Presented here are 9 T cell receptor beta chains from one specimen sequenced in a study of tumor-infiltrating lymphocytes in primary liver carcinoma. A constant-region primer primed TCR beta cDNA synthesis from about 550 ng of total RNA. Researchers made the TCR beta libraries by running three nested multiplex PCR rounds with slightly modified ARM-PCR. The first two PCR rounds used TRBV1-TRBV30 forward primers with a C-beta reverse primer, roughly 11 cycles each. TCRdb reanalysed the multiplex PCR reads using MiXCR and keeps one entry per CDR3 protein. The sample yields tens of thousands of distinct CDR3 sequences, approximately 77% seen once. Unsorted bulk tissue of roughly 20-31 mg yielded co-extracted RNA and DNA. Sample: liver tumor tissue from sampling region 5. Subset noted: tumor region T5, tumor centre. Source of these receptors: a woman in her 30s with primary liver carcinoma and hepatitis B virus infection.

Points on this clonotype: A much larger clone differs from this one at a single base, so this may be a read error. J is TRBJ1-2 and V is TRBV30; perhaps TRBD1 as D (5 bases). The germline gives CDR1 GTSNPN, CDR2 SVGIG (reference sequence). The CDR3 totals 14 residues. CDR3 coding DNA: TGTGCCTGGGCCCCAGACGGGGGTAACTATGGCCACACCTTC. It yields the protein CAWAPDGGNYGHTF. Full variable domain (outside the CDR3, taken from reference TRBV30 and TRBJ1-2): SQTIHQWPATLVQPVGSPLSLECTVEGTSNPNLYWYRQAAGRGLQLLFYSVGIGQISSEVPQNLSASRPQDRQFILSSKKLLLSDSGFYLCAWAPDGGNYGHTFGSGTRLTVV.

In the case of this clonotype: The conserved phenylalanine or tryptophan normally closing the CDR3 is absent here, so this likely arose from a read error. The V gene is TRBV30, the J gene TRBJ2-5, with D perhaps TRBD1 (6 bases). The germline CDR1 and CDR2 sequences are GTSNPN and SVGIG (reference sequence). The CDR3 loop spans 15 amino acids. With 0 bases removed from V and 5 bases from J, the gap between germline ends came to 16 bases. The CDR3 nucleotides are TGTGCCTGGAGTGTCGTCAGGGGTGGGTGGGAGACCCAGTACCTC. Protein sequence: CAWSVVRGGWETQYL.

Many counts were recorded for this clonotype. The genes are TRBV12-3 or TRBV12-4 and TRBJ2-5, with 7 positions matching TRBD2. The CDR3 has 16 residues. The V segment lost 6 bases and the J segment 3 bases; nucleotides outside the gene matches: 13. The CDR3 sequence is CASSHTSAPQEETQYF. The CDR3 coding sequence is TGTGCCAGCAGCCATACTAGCGCCCCGCAGGAAGAGACCCAGTACTTC.

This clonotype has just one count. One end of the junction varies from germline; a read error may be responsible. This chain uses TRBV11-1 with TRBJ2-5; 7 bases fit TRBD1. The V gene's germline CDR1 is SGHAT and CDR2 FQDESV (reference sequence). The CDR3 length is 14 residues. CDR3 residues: CASSGQVEVETQCF. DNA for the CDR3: TGTGCCAGCAGTGGACAGGTTGAGGTGGAGACTCAGTGCTTC.

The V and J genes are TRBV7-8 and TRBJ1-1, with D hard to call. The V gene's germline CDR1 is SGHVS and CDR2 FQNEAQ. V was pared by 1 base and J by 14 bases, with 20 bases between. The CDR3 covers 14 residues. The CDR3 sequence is CASSLVAPDGFAFF. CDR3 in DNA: TGTGCCAGCAGCTTAGTTGCCCCCGATGGGTTCGCCTTCTTT.

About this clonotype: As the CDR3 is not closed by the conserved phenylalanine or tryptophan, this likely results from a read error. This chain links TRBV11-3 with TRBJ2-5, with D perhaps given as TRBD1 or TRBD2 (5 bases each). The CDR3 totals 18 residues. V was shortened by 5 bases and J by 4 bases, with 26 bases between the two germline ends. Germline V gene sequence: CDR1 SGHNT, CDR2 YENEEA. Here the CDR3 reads CASSPWVSSQGVRETQYL. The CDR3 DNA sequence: TGTGCCAGCAGCCCGTGGGTTTCTAGCCAGGGTGTGCGAGAGACCCAGTACCTC.

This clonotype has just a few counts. The chain's CDR3 is CASSLEQGERRERGHYNEQFF. In nucleotides, the CDR3 is TGTGCCAGCAGCTTAGAACAGGGGGAGAGGCGGGAGAGGGGGCATTACAATGAGCAGTTCTTC. The chain carries TRBV11-2 and TRBJ2-1; D possibly corresponds to TRBD1 (8 bases). Germline V CDR1 and CDR2: SGHAT, FQNNGV. The CDR3 covers 21 residues. V was shortened by 0 bases and J by 4 bases, with 28 bases between the two germline ends.

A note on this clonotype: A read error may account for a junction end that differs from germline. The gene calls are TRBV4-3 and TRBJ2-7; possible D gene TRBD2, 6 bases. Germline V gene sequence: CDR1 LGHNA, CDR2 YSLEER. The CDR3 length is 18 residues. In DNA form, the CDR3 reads TGCGCCAGCAGCCAAGCTGTGATGGGGGGTAACATTAGCTACGTGCAGTACTTC. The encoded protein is CASSQAVMGGNISYVQYF.

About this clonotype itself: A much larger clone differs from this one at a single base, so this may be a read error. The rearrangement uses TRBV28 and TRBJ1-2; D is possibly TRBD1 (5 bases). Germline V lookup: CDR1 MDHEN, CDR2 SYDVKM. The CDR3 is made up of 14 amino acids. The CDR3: CTSSPGLRNYGYTF. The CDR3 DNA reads TGTACCAGCAGCCCAGGGCTGCGAAACTATGGCTACACCTTC.